This is a list of T cell receptor beta chains from one sample in a study of OX40 agonist ivuxolimab in advanced cancers. Clones were sequenced by immunoSEQ multiplex PCR, and TCRdb holds only the in-frame ones, with some missing. The sample includes about 54,000 clones, almost 85% of them seen just once. Sequencing was performed on CD4+ or CD8+ T cells sorted from blood, taken in a trial of the OX40 agonist ivuxolimab. These receptors were obtained from an adult with an advanced solid tumor such as melanoma, head and neck, liver or kidney cancer. The CDR3 runs from the conserved cysteine through the conserved F or W. Fields, in order: D gene, V gene, J gene, clone size, CDR3 DNA, CDR3 protein. D genes are given only for firm matches. The size entry is marked missing in some rows and otherwise reads once, few, many or a size class.

D: NA; V: TRBV5-8; J: TRBJ1-1; size: once; DNA: TGTGCCAGCAGCTATGCCCCCGGGGGAGACACTGAAGCTTTCTTT; CDR3: CASSYAPGGDTEAFF
D: TRBD2; V: TRBV9; J: TRBJ2-3; size: NA; DNA: TGTGCCAGCACCGGGACTAGCGGCACAGATACGCAGTATTTT; CDR3: CASTGTSGTDTQYF
D: NA; V: TRBV9; J: TRBJ2-7; size: NA; DNA: TGTGCCAGCAGCGTAGAGCAGTCCTACGAGCAGTACTTC; CDR3: CASSVEQSYEQYF
D: TRBD1; V: TRBV10-3; J: TRBJ1-2; size: NA; DNA: TGTGCCATCAGTAAGCCGGGACAGGACATCTATGGCTACACCTTC; CDR3: CAISKPGQDIYGYTF
D: NA; V: TRBV29-1; J: TRBJ1-2; size: NA; DNA: TGCAGCGGTGGGACGGTTCGGGGCTACACCTTC; CDR3: CSGGTVRGYTF
D: TRBD1; V: TRBV7-9; J: TRBJ1-2; size: NA; DNA: TGTGCCAGCAGCTTGGGACAGGGGCAATACGGCTACACCTTC; CDR3: CASSLGQGQYGYTF
D: NA; V: TRBV10-3; J: TRBJ2-2; size: NA; DNA: TGTGCCATCAGTTTTGGGCCGACGTCCGGCGGGGAGCTGTTTTTT; CDR3: CAISFGPTSGGELFF
D: NA; V: TRBV9; J: TRBJ2-3; size: NA; DNA: TGTGCCAGCAGCGTCGACATCCTGGGCACAGATACGCAGTATTTT; CDR3: CASSVDILGTDTQYF
D: NA; V: TRBV15; J: TRBJ2-4; size: NA; DNA: TGTGCCACCAGCAGCGAACCCACAGGGAAAGCCAAAAACATTCAGTACTTC; CDR3: CATSSEPTGKAKNIQYF
D: NA; V: TRBV27; J: TRBJ2-5; size: NA; DNA: TGTGCCAGCAGGCCATTAGCGCAGGAAGAGACCCAGTACTTC; CDR3: CASRPLAQEETQYF
D: NA; V: TRBV5-1; J: TRBJ2-2; size: NA; DNA: TGCGCCAGCAGCTTGGCCGGGACTTCCTCGAACACCGGGGAGCTGTTTTTT; CDR3: CASSLAGTSSNTGELFF